This entry features one TCR beta chain sequence. This clonotype was counted a few times. What antigen it recognizes has not been identified. The input lacks base qualities; no much larger clone sits a single base away. CDR1 and CDR2 are read off the germline V gene (reference sequence) as SEHNR and FQNEAQ. The cysteine opens and the phenylalanine closes a CDR3 of 15 amino acids. Of the read, only the CDR3 DNA is kept; its 45 bases are in frame from base 1. V is trimmed back by 4 bases and J by 0 bases, and the junction contains 3 bases that no gene match accounts for. This specimen belongs to a study of T-cell memory formation after mild COVID-19 (dated by TCRdb to the early 2020s). In the study overall: TCR sequence clusters from the two donors were largely donor specific. Two young, previously healthy adult volunteers made up the cohort, one male and one female. In a couple of donors, T-cell clones that expanded and contracted after mild COVID-19 were tracked by sequencing TCRalpha and TCRbeta repertoires over time.

TCRdb lists the instrument as Illumina NovaSeq 6000. Using 5'RACE with constant-segment primers, TCRalpha and TCRbeta cDNA libraries were constructed, with sample barcodes and unique molecular identifiers added in the process. Trizol reagent was used to extract RNA from every sample. Amplification of the libraries took two PCR steps, and the second step added a second sample barcode plus Illumina TruSeq adapters. Sequencing of the libraries was done on an Illumina NovaSeq, producing 2 x 150 bp paired-end reads. The study's own analysis went as follows. Reads were demultiplexed and collapsed into UMI-guided consensus sequences with migec v1.2.7. Using mixcr v2.1.11, the UMI consensuses were aligned to TRA and TRB V and J templates and assembled into clonotypes. A clonotype was counted as expanded or contracted only when both edgeR and NoisET called the clonotype significant, with the noise models trained on biological replicates. For edgeR calls, the cutoffs were a false discovery rate-adjusted p below 0.01 and a log2 fold-change threshold of 1. PCA with hierarchical clustering of max-normalized trajectories of the 1000 most abundant clonotypes was used as exploratory dynamics analysis. The CD4 or CD8 phenotype of responding clones was assigned using the separately sequenced CD4+ and CD8+ repertoires. The raw public data were reprocessed by TCRdb itself: fastp quality trimming at Q25, MiXCR clonotype calling, in-frame beta chains only. Every entry covers one CDR3 protein and lists the most common genes and DNA from its rows. In this record, the V and J calls reflect TCRdb's handling and not the investigators' own analysis. The sample has 100,000 to 150,000 distinct CDR3 sequences on record, about a sixth of them singletons. Roughly 5% of the sample goes to the ten largest clones.

The paper's findings and limits, for the study overall: From day 15 to 85, contracting clones showed balanced CD4/CD8 phenotypes, whereas a second wave of clones that expanded from day 15 to 37 leaned towards CD4+. Some responding clones were found in pre-infection memory, which suggests that pre-existing cross-reactive memory T cells took part in the SARS-CoV-2 response. Contracting CD4+ clones were found mainly in CM and EM memory subsets, while CD8+ clones were enriched in EMRA. SARS-CoV-2 specificity was not confirmed for the second-wave clones peaking on day 37. Only a couple of mild cases were covered in the study, and larger cohorts including severe cases with pre-infection samples were considered necessary.

Ficoll-Paque density gradient centrifugation was used to isolate PBMCs. Rearrangement joined TRBV7-9 to TRBJ1-5, and TRBD1 aligns with 7 junction nucleotides. This sequence originates from a man between 18 and 29 years old who had mild COVID-19 (a few samples of this study predate the infection). The sample titles of this study are shuffled in the database, so cell type and time point are left out; the donor was told from shared clones. Sequencing input: PBMCs or a T cell subset sorted from them (not recorded which). Here is the DNA: TGTGCCAGCAGCTCCGGGACAGATAGCAATCAGCCCCAGCATTTT. It encodes CASSSGTDSNQPQHF.